This record concerns one T cell receptor (beta chain) sequence. This clonotype was observed many times. Its antigen specificity is not known. Base qualities are not provided; no much larger clone lies one nucleotide away. This entry comes from a study of T-cell memory formation after mild COVID-19 (dated by TCRdb to about 2021). As for the study more broadly: TCR sequence clusters from the two donors were found to be largely donor specific. In two donors, T-cell clones that expanded and contracted after mild COVID-19 were followed by sequencing TCRalpha and TCRbeta repertoires longitudinally. The cohort was made up of two young adult volunteers, one female and one male, who were previously healthy. The study at large found these results: Only a couple of mild cases were covered by the study, and larger cohorts that include severe cases with pre-infection samples were considered necessary. Contracting CD4+ clones were found mainly in CM and EM memory subsets, while CD8+ clones were enriched in EMRA. Some responding clones were found in pre-infection memory, which suggests that pre-existing cross-reactive memory T cells took part in the SARS-CoV-2 response. Balanced CD4/CD8 phenotypes were observed for clones contracting from day 15 to 85, whereas a bias towards CD4+ was observed for a second wave of clones expanding from day 15 to 37. The second-wave clones that peaked on day 37 were not confirmed to be SARS-CoV-2 specific.

TCRdb lists the instrument as Illumina NovaSeq 6000. Using 5'RACE with constant-segment primers, TCRalpha and TCRbeta cDNA libraries were constructed, with sample barcodes and unique molecular identifiers added in the process. Trizol reagent was used to extract RNA from every sample. Amplification of the libraries took two PCR steps, and the second step added a second sample barcode plus Illumina TruSeq adapters. Sequencing of the libraries was done on an Illumina NovaSeq, producing 2 x 150 bp paired-end reads. Concerning the study's data processing: Demultiplexing of reads and collapsing into UMI-guided consensus sequences were performed with migec v1.2.7. Using mixcr v2.1.11, UMI consensuses were aligned to TRA and TRB V and J templates and then assembled into clonotypes. Expanded or contracted clonotypes were those called significant by both edgeR and NoisET, with noise models trained on biological replicates. For edgeR calls, a false discovery rate-adjusted p below 0.01 and a log2 fold-change threshold of 1 were applied. As an exploratory analysis of dynamics, PCA with hierarchical clustering was applied to max-normalized trajectories of the 1000 most abundant clonotypes. Separately sequenced CD4+ and CD8+ repertoires were used to assign a CD4 or CD8 phenotype to each responding clone. TCRdb took the public reads, trimmed them with fastp at Q25, ran MiXCR for clone calling and kept in-frame beta chains. Rows matching on CDR3 protein sequence are summarized as one entry with the most common DNA and genes. What appears here as the V and J calls and clone size reflects TCRdb's work, not the paper's. This sample has under 350,000 distinct CDR3 sequences in its table, and about 17% of those were observed once. The ten biggest clones cover roughly 22% of the sample.

Here V drops 5 bases and J drops 10 bases, and the junction holds 10 bases not matched to any gene. From the germline V gene, CDR1 is SGHTA and CDR2 is FQGNSA. From the cysteine up to the phenylalanine, the CDR3 has a length of 15 residues. Only the CDR3 DNA is retained, 45 bases long and in frame from the first base. Ficoll-Paque density gradient centrifugation was the method used to isolate PBMCs. The origin of this receptor is a man younger than 35 who had mild COVID-19 (a few samples of this study predate the infection). The sample titles of this study are shuffled in the database, so cell type and time point are left out; the donor was told from shared clones. Recombination linked TRBV7-2 to TRBJ2-2, with 10 bases aligning to TRBD2. Material for sequencing was PBMCs or a T cell subset sorted from them (not recorded which). The DNA reads as follows: TGTGCCAGCAGCGAAACTAGCGGGATAGGGAAGGAGCTGTTTTTT. This yields the protein CASSETSGIGKELFF.